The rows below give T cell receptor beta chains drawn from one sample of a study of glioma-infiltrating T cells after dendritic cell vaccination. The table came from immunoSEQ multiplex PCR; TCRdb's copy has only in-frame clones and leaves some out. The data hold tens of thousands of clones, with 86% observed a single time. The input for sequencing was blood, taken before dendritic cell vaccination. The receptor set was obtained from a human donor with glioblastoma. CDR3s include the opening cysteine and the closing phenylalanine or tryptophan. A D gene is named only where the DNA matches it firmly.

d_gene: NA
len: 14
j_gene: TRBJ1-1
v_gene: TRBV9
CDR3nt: TGTGCCAGCAGCGTAGCGGTCAAGAACACTGAAGCTTTCTTT
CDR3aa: CASSVAVKNTEAFF

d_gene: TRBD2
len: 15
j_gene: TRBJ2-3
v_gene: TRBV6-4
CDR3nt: TGTGCCAGCAGCGCCGGACTAGCGGCGACAGATACGCAGTATTTT
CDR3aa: CASSAGLAATDTQYF

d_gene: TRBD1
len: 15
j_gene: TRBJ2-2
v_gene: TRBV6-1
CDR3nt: TGTGCCAGCACGAGTACACAGGGGGCACCGGGGGAGCTGTTTTTT
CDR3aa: CASTSTQGAPGELFF

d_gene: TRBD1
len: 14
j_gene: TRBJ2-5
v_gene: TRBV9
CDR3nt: TGTGCCAGCAGCGTGGGGGACAGGGGGGAGACCCAGTACTTC
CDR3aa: CASSVGDRGETQYF

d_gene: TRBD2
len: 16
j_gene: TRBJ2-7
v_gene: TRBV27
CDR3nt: TGTGCCAGCAGTTTGGGAACTAGCGGGAGGGCCTACGAGCAGTACTTC
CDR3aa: CASSLGTSGRAYEQYF

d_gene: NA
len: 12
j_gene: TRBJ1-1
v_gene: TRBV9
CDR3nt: TGTGCCAGCAGCCCCGGGACATATGAAGCTTTCTTT
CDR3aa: CASSPGTYEAFF

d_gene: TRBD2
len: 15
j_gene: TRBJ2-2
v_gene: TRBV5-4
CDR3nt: TGTGCCAGCAGTTCGTTGGGGGGGTCGGTCGGGGAGCTGTTTTTT
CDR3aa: CASSSLGGSVGELFF

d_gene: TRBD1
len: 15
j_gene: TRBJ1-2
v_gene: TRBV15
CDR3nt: TGTGCCACCAGCCGACCTCAGGGGGGTTATTGGGGCTACACCTTC
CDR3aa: CATSRPQGGYWGYTF

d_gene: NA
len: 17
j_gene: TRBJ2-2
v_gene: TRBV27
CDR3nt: TGTGCCAGCAGTTTAAACCGGGACTTTTCCCCGTCCGGGGAGCTGTTTTTT
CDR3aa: CASSLNRDFSPSGELFF

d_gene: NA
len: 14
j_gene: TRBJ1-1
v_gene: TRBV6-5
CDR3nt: TGTGCCAGCAGCTATGTGAATATGAACACTGAAGCTTTCTTT
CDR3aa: CASSYVNMNTEAFF

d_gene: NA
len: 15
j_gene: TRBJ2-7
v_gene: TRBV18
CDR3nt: TGTGCCAGCTCACCATTAGCGGCTAGGCCCTACGAGCAGTACTTC
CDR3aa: CASSPLAARPYEQYF

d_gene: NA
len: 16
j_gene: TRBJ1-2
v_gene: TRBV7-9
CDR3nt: TGTGCCAGCAGCTCATTGGCGGGGGGGCCGGGCTATGGCTACACCTTC
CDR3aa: CASSSLAGGPGYGYTF

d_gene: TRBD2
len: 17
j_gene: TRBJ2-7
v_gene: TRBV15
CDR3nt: TGTGCCACCAGCAGAGACTCCTCTAGCGGGAGCTCCTACGAGCAGTACTTC
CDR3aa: CATSRDSSSGSSYEQYF

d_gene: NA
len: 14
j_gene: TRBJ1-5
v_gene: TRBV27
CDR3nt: TGTGCCAGCCGGAGGGGATATAGCAATCAGCCCCAGCATTTT
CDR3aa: CASRRGYSNQPQHF

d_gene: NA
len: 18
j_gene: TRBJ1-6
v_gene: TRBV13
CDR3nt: TGTGCCAGCAGCAGACAGGCTTTTGGGGGGGAAAATAATTCACCCCTCCACTTT
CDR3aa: CASSRQAFGGENNSPLHF